The 23 T cell receptor beta chains below were found in one sample sequenced in a study of blood T cell repertoires in COVID-19. Using immunoSEQ multiplex PCR, the repertoire was profiled, and TCRdb retains in-frame clones only, with some absent. The sample yields over 150,000 clones, roughly 88% seen once. Specimen: peripheral blood. The receptors were gathered from a man in his 60s with COVID-19, enrolled during active disease.

The chain links TRBV6-5 to TRBJ1-1, with D perhaps matching TRBD1 (5 bases). The length of the CDR3 is 15 residues. CDR1 and CDR2 (germline): MNHEY, SVGAGI. V was clipped by 2 bases and J by 4 bases, with 14 bases between them. The CDR3 here is CASSYTGQSSTEAFF. The CDR3 DNA sequence: TGTGCCAGCAGTTACACAGGTCAGTCAAGCACTGAAGCTTTCTTT.

The count of this clone is one. V gene TRBV15 combines with J gene TRBJ2-1, with 9 bases identical to TRBD2. Trimming at V came to 1 base and at J to 8 bases, leaving 9 bases not matched to a gene. The V gene's germline CDR1 is LNHNV and CDR2 YYDKDF (reference sequence). The CDR3 is 16 amino acids. The CDR3 DNA reads TGTGCCACCAGCAGAGTTGCGGGAGGGCCGTTGGATGAGCAGTTCTTC. Amino acids: CATSRVAGGPLDEQFF.

This clone has a handful of counts. This chain connects TRBV30 to TRBJ1-6; D might be TRBD1 (6 bases). V lost 4 bases to trimming and J lost 5 bases, with 18 bases between them. Germline loops: CDR1 GTSNPN, CDR2 SVGIG (reference sequence). The CDR3 is 16 amino acids. The CDR3 coding sequence is TGTGCCTGGACATACTTCCCCACAGGGAATAATTCACCCCTCCACTTT. It yields the protein CAWTYFPTGNNSPLHF.

The chain links TRBV15 to TRBJ1-4; tentatively, D is TRBD1 (6 bases). This CDR3 has 16 residues. V lost 9 bases and J lost 0, with 17 bases in between. Looked up from germline, CDR1 is LNHNV and CDR2 is YYDKDF (reference sequence). The CDR3 here is CATSVGDMATNEKLFF. Written as DNA, the CDR3 is TGTGCCACGTCGGTAGGGGACATGGCAACTAATGAAAAACTGTTTTTT.

The rearrangement links TRBV28 to TRBJ1-1, with D hard to call. V lost 4 bases and J lost 4, with 4 bases in between. CDR1 MDHEN and CDR2 SYDVKM come from the germline V gene. CDR3 length equals 11 residues. The chain's CDR3 is CASSSFTEAFF. The CDR3, as DNA: TGTGCCAGCAGTTCTTTCACTGAAGCTTTCTTT.

This clone was seen a single time. The CDR3 loop is CAISAGQDSNQPQHF. For the CDR3, the DNA is TGTGCCATCAGTGCGGGACAGGATAGCAATCAGCCCCAGCATTTT. This sequence joins TRBV10-3 and TRBJ1-5, with 8 bases matching TRBD1. Unmatched junction bases numbered 2, after V lost 4 bases and J lost 0 bases. The CDR3 covers 15 residues. The germline V gene encodes CDR1 ENHRY and CDR2 SYGVKD.

The chain joins TRBV6-5 to TRBJ2-2, with D perhaps TRBD1 (6 bases). The CDR3 is 14 residues long. Trimming pared 6 bases from V and 5 bases from J, leaving 13 bases between. Germline values: CDR1 MNHEY, CDR2 SVGAGI. In DNA, the CDR3 is TGTGCCAGCAGGGACAGTGGTCGAACCGGGGAGCTGTTTTTT. Protein sequence: CASRDSGRTGELFF.

This chain connects TRBV6-5 to TRBJ1-2, with D perhaps TRBD1 (5 bases). Germline V CDR1 and CDR2: MNHEY, SVGAGI. This CDR3 is 14 amino acids long. Deletions cut 5 bases from V and 1 base from J, with 11 bases between. The CDR3: CASSIPGLNYGYTF. The CDR3, as DNA: TGTGCCAGCAGTATCCCGGGACTTAACTATGGCTACACCTTC.

The rearrangement uses TRBV12-3 or TRBV12-4 and TRBJ1-2, with D possibly matching TRBD1 (6 bases). The CDR3 extends over 11 amino acids. The V end lost 6 bases, the J end lost 8 bases, and 10 bases lay between the germline ends. CDR3 in amino acids: CASSPGGGYTF. The CDR3 nucleotides read TGTGCCAGCAGCCCGGGGGGCGGCTACACCTTC.

With regard to this clone: The junction departs from the called germline gene at one end, perhaps through a read error. CDR3 region: CAGSPTTGTGAYEQYF. CDR3 DNA: TGTGCCGGCAGCCCAACAACCGGGACAGGGGCCTACGAGCAGTACTTC. This chain links TRBV25-1 with TRBJ2-7; 10 bases are shared with TRBD1. This CDR3 has 16 residues. Germline V lookup: CDR1 MGHDK, CDR2 SYGVNS.

This sequence joins TRBV11-3 and TRBJ1-1; D possibly corresponds to TRBD1 (5 bases). Germline loops: CDR1 SGHNT, CDR2 YENEEA. This CDR3 contains 11 residues. V dropped 5 bases and J dropped 7 bases, with 8 bases sitting between them. CDR3 sequence reads: CASSPGGEAFF. CDR3 in DNA: TGTGCCAGCAGCCCCGGGGGTGAAGCTTTCTTT.

This chain uses TRBV18 with TRBJ1-2, with D uncertain. The V end was cut by 1 base, the J end by 8 bases, with 11 bases between. CDR1 and CDR2 from the germline V gene are KGHSH and LQKENI. This CDR3 has 13 residues. CDR3 coding DNA: TGTGCCAGCTCACCACGACACGGGGAGGGCTACACCTTC. Protein: CASSPRHGEGYTF.

The rearrangement links TRBV10-3 to TRBJ1-1; perhaps TRBD1 as D (5 bases). The CDR3 is made up of 14 amino acids. Germline-derived CDR1 and CDR2 are ENHRY and SYGVKD. The V gene lost 3 bases and the J gene lost 8 bases, with 16 bases spanning the gap. The CDR3 spells CAISEQVRRGEAFF. The CDR3 DNA reads TGTGCCATCAGTGAACAGGTGCGGCGTGGAGAAGCTTTCTTT.

The rearrangement links TRBV6-1 to TRBJ1-5, with D possibly TRBD1 on 6 matching bases. V was clipped by 6 bases and J by 1 base, with 10 bases between them. Per the germline V gene, CDR1 is MNHNS and CDR2 is SASEGT. The CDR3 runs 14 residues. CDR3 loop: CASSLGHSNQPQHF. CDR3 DNA sequence: TGTGCCAGCAGCCTGGGACACAGCAATCAGCCCCAGCATTTT.

In its sample, this clone was seen once. The chain combines TRBV4-2 with TRBJ2-7; TRBD2 might be the D (5 bases). Deletions cut 0 bases from V and 4 bases from J, with 7 bases between. Germline V CDR1 and CDR2: LGHNA, YNFKEQ. CDR3 length: 13 residues. DNA of the CDR3: TGTGCCAGCAGCCAAGAGAGGGATTACGAGCAGTACTTC. This encodes CASSQERDYEQYF.

The chain is built from TRBV28 and TRBJ2-1, with 9 bases fitting TRBD1. J gave up 4 bases and V 10 bases, and 14 bases lay outside the gene matches. Per the germline V gene, CDR1 is MDHEN and CDR2 is SYDVKM. The CDR3 sequence is 16 residues long. The CDR3: CATRRGGTGLYNEQFF. CDR3 sequence (DNA): TGTGCCACACGGCGGGGCGGGACAGGGCTTTACAATGAGCAGTTCTTC.

The rearrangement uses TRBV7-9 and TRBJ2-7, with 7 bases fitting TRBD1. CDR3 length: 16 residues. Germline V gene data show CDR1 as SEHNR and CDR2 as FQNEAQ (reference sequence). The V gene end was trimmed by 1 base and the J gene end by 4 bases; junction bases not matched to a gene: 10. CDR3 DNA sequence: TGTGCCAGCAGCTTAGGAATTGGACAGGATACGTACGAGCAGTACTTC. It yields the protein CASSLGIGQDTYEQYF.

The chain has TRBV18 and TRBJ2-1; 10 bases agree with TRBD1. Germline CDR1 reads KGHSH; CDR2 reads LQKENI. This CDR3 has 15 amino acids. J lost 7 bases, V lost 5 bases, and 8 bases had no gene match. CDR3 in DNA: TGTGCCAGCTCATCAGGACAGGGGGTTTCTAATGAGCAGTTCTTC. This translates into CASSSGQGVSNEQFF.

A single count supports this clone. The J gene is TRBJ2-5, the V gene TRBV27, with TRBD2 as a possible D gene (5 bases). Per the germline V gene, CDR1 is MNHEY and CDR2 is SMNVEV (reference sequence). V gave up 3 bases and J gave up 5 bases, with 10 bases separating them. The CDR3 is made up of 13 amino acids. The CDR3 DNA is TGTGCCAGCAGTTTCGGGATGGGGGAGACCCAGTACTTC. Protein: CASSFGMGETQYF.

V usage is TRBV5-6 and J usage is TRBJ2-7; D might be TRBD2 (5 bases). The CDR3 contains 14 residues. Trimming removed 0 bases from V and 3 bases from J, with 10 bases in between. From germline, CDR1 is SGHDT and CDR2 YYEEEE. The CDR3 DNA reads as TGTGCCAGCAGCTTGGACGCCAGCGGCTACGAGCAGTACTTC. Its protein product is CASSLDASGYEQYF.

The sample holds a few counts of this clone. The V gene is TRBV27, the J gene TRBJ1-1, with 9 bases lining up with TRBD1. Germline CDR1 and CDR2: MNHEY and SMNVEV (reference sequence). This CDR3 spans 17 amino acids. V shed 5 bases and J 0 bases; nucleotides not matched to a gene: 10. Here the CDR3 DNA reads TGTGCCAGCAGTACCTTGGGACAGGGAAAAATGAACACTGAAGCTTTCTTT. Translating it yields CASSTLGQGKMNTEAFF.

V usage is TRBV19 and J usage is TRBJ2-5; 11 bases are shared with TRBD1. The length of the CDR3 is 14 residues. V lost 8 bases to trimming and J lost 4 bases; unmatched junction nucleotides: 6. Germline CDR1 LNHDA, CDR2 SQIVND (reference sequence). The CDR3 DNA reads as TGTGCCAGTCAGGACAGGGGGCGGTCAGAGACCCAGTACTTC. It translates to CASQDRGRSETQYF.

The chain recombines TRBV13 with TRBJ1-1; TRBD1 agrees at 9 bases. V was clipped by 5 bases and J by 0 bases; unmatched bases: 16. This CDR3 comprises 19 residues. Germline CDR1 reads PRHDT; CDR2 reads FYEKMQ (reference sequence). CDR3 DNA: TGTGCCAGCAGCACCACAAAACGACAGGGGGTCGGATTGAACACTGAAGCTTTCTTT. Amino acids: CASSTTKRQGVGLNTEAFF.